A selection of T cell receptor beta chains follows, all from one sample in a study of blood T cell repertoires in COVID-19. Sequenced by immunoSEQ multiplex PCR; TCRdb stores in-frame clones only, minus some. In the table there are about 260,000 clones, 70% to 90% of which are singletons. Specimen: PBMCs or T cells enriched from blood (not recorded which). The receptors were gathered from a man aged 45-65 years who had been exposed to COVID-19. CDR3s include the opening cysteine and the closing phenylalanine or tryptophan.

v_call	j_call	cdr3_aa
TRBV5-1	TRBJ2-5	CASSTLASAQETQYF
TRBV5-1	TRBJ2-5	CASSFQGETQYF
TRBV5-1	TRBJ1-1	CASSRTPGTGNTEAFF
TRBV29-1	TRBJ2-5	CSVDLQGGETQYF
TRBV27	TRBJ2-7	CASSLGTGLGHEQYF
TRBV28	TRBJ1-2	CASSLGQGRGNYGYTF
TRBV7-9	TRBJ1-4	CASSLRQNRNEKLFF
TRBV7-2	TRBJ1-6	CASSQTDREFNSPLHF
TRBV28	TRBJ1-2	CASSSPANYGYTF
TRBV7-8	TRBJ2-1	CASSPLQGFLDEQFF
TRBV6-1	TRBJ2-2	CASSGGQGGSGGELFF
TRBV2	TRBJ1-2	CASSEGRGVYGYTF
TRBV7-9	TRBJ1-2	CASSLGMGAGHGYTF
TRBV19	TRBJ2-1	CASSSRGGGALDEQFF
TRBV5-1	TRBJ1-1	CASSLVPGTNTEAFF
TRBV24-1	TRBJ2-5	CATRWGNQETQYF
TRBV10-3	TRBJ1-2	CAISEFEGGDSGSGYTF
TRBV6-5	TRBJ1-1	CATLYRANTEAFF
TRBV5-1	TRBJ2-7	CASSPQGGDYEQYF
TRBV7-9	TRBJ1-1	CASSRVEGGGTEAFF
TRBV11-2	TRBJ1-4	CASSLPTRGPTNEKLFF
TRBV5-4	TRBJ1-6	CASSLQGRGSPLHF
TRBV5-1	TRBJ1-4	CASSLPTGGNEKLFF
TRBV6-5	TRBJ2-1	CASTRRGGSNEQFF
TRBV7-3	TRBJ2-1	CASSFGTSGRTEQFF
TRBV6-4	TRBJ2-3	CASSQAGFADTQYF
TRBV7-9	TRBJ2-5	CASSPAPHGLETQYF
TRBV5-5	TRBJ2-1	CASSLEGLAGVSYNEQFF
TRBV2	TRBJ1-5	CASSEQGGQPQHF
TRBV5-1	TRBJ2-2	CASSHWTSGREASTGELFF
TRBV28	TRBJ2-1	CASTPPQAYNEQFF
TRBV19	TRBJ2-7	CASIPRGRSYEQYF
TRBV25-1	TRBJ1-2	CASLANWGPYGYTF
TRBV7-3	TRBJ1-4	CASSLTPGINEKLFF
TRBV28	TRBJ2-3	CASSTLAGASYTQYF
TRBV6-5	TRBJ1-3	CASSYSPGGNTIYF